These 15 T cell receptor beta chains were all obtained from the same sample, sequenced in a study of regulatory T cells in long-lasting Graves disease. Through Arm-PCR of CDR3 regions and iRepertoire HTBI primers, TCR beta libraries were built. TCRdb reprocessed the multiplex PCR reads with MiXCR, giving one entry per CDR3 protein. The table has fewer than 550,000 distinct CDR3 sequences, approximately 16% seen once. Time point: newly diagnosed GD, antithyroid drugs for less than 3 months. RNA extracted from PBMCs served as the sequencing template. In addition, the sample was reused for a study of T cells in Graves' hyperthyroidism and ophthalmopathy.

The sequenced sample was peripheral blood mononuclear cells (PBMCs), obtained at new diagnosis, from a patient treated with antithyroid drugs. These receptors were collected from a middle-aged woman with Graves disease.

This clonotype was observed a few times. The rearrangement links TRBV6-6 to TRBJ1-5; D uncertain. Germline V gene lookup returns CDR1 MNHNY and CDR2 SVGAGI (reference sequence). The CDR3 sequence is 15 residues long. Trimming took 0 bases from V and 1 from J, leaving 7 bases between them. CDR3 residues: CASSYSFQSNQPQHF. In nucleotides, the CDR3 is TGTGCCAGCAGTTACTCGTTCCAGAGCAATCAGCCCCAGCATTTT.

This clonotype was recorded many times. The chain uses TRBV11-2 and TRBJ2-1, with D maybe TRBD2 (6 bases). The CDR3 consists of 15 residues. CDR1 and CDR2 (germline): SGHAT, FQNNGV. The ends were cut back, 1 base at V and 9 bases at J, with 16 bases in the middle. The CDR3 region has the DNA TGTGCCAGCAGCTTAGTATCTTCGGGGGTCGGTGAGCAGTTCTTC. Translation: CASSLVSSGVGEQFF.

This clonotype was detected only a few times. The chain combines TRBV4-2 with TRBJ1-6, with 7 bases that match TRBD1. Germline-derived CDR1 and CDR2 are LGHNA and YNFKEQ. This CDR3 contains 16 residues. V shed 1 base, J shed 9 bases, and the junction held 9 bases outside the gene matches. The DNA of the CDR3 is TGTGCCAGCAGCCAAGTGCAGGGGGGGTATGGTTCACCCCTCCACTTT. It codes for CASSQVQGGYGSPLHF.

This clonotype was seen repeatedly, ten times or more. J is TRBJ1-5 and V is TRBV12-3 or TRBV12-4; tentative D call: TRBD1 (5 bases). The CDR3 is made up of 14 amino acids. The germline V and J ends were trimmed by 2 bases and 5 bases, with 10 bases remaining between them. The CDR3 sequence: CASSLWGGDQPQHF. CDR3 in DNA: TGTGCCAGCAGTTTATGGGGAGGGGATCAGCCCCAGCATTTT.

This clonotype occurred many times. The CDR3 spells CASSFREGRGQPQHF. The CDR3, as DNA: TGCGCCAGCAGCTTCAGGGAAGGGAGGGGACAGCCCCAGCATTTT. The gene calls are TRBV5-1 and TRBJ1-5; weak D call: TRBD1 (5 bases). Trimming stripped 2 bases from V and 7 bases from J, with 16 bases between. The CDR3 totals 15 residues. Germline V gene lookup returns CDR1 SGHRS and CDR2 YFSETQ.

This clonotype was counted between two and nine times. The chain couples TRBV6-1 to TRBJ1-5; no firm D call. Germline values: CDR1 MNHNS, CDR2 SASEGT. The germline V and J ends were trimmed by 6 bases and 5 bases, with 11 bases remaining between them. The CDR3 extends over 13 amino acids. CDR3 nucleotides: TGTGCCAGCAGCCAGAACCAACATCAGCCCCAGCATTTT. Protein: CASSQNQHQPQHF.

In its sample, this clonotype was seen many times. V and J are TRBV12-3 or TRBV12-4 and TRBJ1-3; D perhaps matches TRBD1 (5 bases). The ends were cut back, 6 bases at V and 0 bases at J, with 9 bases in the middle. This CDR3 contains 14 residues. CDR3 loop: CASSADSSGNTIYF. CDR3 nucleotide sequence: TGTGCCAGCAGCGCCGACAGCTCTGGAAACACCATATATTTT.

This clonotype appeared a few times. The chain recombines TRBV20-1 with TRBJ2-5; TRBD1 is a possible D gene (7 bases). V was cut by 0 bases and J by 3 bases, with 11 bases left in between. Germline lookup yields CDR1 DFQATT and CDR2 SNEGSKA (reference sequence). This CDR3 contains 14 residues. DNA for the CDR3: TGCAGTGCTAGAGATCAGGGGGGCGAAGAGACCCAGTACTTC. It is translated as CSARDQGGEETQYF.

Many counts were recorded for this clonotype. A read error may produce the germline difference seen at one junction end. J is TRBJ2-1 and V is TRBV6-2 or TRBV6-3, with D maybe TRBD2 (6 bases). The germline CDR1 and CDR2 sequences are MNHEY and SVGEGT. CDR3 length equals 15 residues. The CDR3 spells CASRPLGTPSMDPIF. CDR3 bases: TGTGCCAGCAGACCCCTCGGGACTCCATCGATGGACCCGATCTTC.

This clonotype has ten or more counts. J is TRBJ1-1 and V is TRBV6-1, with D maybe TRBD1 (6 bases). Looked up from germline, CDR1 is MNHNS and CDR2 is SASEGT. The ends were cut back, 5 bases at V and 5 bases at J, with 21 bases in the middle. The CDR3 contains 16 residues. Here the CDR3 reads CASSRSPTGYKTEAFF. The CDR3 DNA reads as TGTGCCAGCAGTCGCAGCCCTACAGGGTACAAGACTGAAGCTTTCTTT.

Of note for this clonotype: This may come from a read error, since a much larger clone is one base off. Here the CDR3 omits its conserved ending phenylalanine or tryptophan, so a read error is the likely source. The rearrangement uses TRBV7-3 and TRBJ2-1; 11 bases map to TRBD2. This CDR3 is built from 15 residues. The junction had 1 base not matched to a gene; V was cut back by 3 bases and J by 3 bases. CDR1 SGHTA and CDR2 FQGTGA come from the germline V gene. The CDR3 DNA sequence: TGTGCCAGCAGCTTTAGCGGGGGGGACTACAATGAGCAGTTCTCC. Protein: CASSFSGGDYNEQFS.

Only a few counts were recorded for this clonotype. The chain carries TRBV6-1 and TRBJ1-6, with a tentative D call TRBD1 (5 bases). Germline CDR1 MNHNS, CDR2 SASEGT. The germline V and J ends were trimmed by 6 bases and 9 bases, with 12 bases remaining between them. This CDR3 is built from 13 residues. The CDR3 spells CASRGASVSPLHF. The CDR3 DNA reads TGTGCCAGCAGAGGGGCATCGGTTTCACCCCTCCACTTT.

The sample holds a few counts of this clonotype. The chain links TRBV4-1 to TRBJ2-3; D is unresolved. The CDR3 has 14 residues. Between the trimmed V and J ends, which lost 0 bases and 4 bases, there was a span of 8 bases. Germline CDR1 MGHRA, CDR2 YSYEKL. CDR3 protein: CASSQDELPDTQYF. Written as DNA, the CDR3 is TGCGCCAGCAGCCAAGATGAACTCCCAGATACGCAGTATTTT.

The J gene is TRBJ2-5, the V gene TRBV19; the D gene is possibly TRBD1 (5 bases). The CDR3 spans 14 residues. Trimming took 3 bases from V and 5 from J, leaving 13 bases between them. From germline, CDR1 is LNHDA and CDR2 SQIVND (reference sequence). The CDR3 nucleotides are TGTGCCAGTAGTATTGGGGCTCCTCGCGAGACCCAGTACTTC. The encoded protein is CASSIGAPRETQYF.

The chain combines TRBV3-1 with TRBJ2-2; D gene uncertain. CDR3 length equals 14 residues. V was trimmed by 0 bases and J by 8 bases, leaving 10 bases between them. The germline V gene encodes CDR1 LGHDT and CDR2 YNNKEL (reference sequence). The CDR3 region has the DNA TGTGCCAGCAGCCAAGATAGAATAACAGGGGAGCTGTTTTTT. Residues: CASSQDRITGELFF.